The 24 T cell receptor beta chains given below trace back to one sample, sequenced in a study of PD-1 blockade in classical Hodgkin lymphoma. Each patient relapsed following autologous stem cell transplantation, and prior brentuximab vedotin exposure differed. Clones were read by immunoSEQ multiplex PCR, and TCRdb kept only the in-frame ones, dropping some. The table lists approximately 57,000 clones, approximately 89% of them singletons. This material consisted of peripheral blood mononuclear cells (PBMCs), taken before the second cycle of nivolumab. These receptor sequences come from a human donor with classical Hodgkin lymphoma.

In nucleotides, the CDR3 is TGTGCCAGCAGCGCGGGACAGGGAGTGGATACGCAGTATTTT. It encodes CASSAGQGVDTQYF. The V call is TRBV9, the J call TRBJ2-3; TRBD1 agrees at 9 bases. The germline CDR1 and CDR2 sequences are SGDLS and YYNGEE. The CDR3 is 14 amino acids. V trimming: 3 bases; J trimming: 6 bases; junction bases outside the gene matches: 5.

The chain links TRBV4-3 to TRBJ1-1; D not resolved. This CDR3 has 14 amino acids. V gave up 1 base and J gave up 4 bases, with 10 bases separating them. Germline lookup yields CDR1 LGHNA and CDR2 YSLEER. DNA of the CDR3: TGCGCCAGCAGCCAAGGCCCTGGGTTCACTGAAGCTTTCTTT. Its protein product is CASSQGPGFTEAFF.

The chain employs TRBV19 and TRBJ2-4, with TRBD1 matching over 7 bases. Germline V lookup: CDR1 LNHDA, CDR2 SQIVND (reference sequence). The V segment lost 4 bases and the J segment 0 bases; nucleotides outside the gene matches: 9. The CDR3 length is 17 residues. The CDR3 DNA reads TGTGCCAGTAGTACTACTCCGGGACAGACAGCCAAAAACATTCAGTACTTC. Translating it yields CASSTTPGQTAKNIQYF. Based on the CDR3 plus reference TRBV19 and TRBJ2-4, the full variable domain is DGGITQSPKYLFRKEGQNVTLSCEQNLNHDAMYWYRQDPGQGLRLIYYSQIVNDFQKGDIAEGYSVSREKKESFPLTVTSAQKNPTAFYLCASSTTPGQTAKNIQYFGAGTRLSVL.

The chain combines TRBV27 with TRBJ2-7; D call uncertain. The CDR3 is made up of 16 amino acids. The V and J ends lost 2 bases and 3 bases respectively, with 17 bases between them. The germline CDR1 and CDR2 sequences are MNHEY and SMNVEV (reference sequence). In DNA, the CDR3 is TGTGCCAGCAGTTTAAACCCCGGTCCCGGGTACTACGAGCAGTACTTC. As protein: CASSLNPGPGYYEQYF.

The chain couples TRBV7-3 to TRBJ2-1; no definite D call. CDR1 is SGHTA, CDR2 FQGTGA, per germline. The CDR3 has 13 residues. Trimming shortened V by 2 bases and J by 6 bases, and 8 bases separated the two germline ends. The chain's CDR3 is CASSLSNTNEQFF. In DNA, the CDR3 is TGTGCCAGCAGCTTATCTAATACCAATGAGCAGTTCTTC.

The J gene is TRBJ1-4, the V gene TRBV7-9; D gene uncertain. Trimming removed 5 bases from V and 8 bases from J, with 9 bases in between. The germline CDR1 and CDR2 sequences are SEHNR and FQNEAQ (reference sequence). The CDR3 is 12 residues long. CDR3: CASSPPFEKLFF. CDR3 DNA sequence: TGTGCCAGCAGCCCACCTTTCGAAAAACTGTTTTTT.

V usage is TRBV19 and J usage is TRBJ2-2; 9 bases match TRBD1. The CDR3 is 15 residues long. Germline V gene lookup returns CDR1 LNHDA and CDR2 SQIVND (reference sequence). After removal of 5 bases from V and 7 bases from J, the junction contained 8 bases not matched to a gene. CDR3 nucleotides: TGTGCCAGTAGTGGGACAGGGAGAATTGGCGGGGAGCTGTTTTTT. Its translation: CASSGTGRIGGELFF.

V is TRBV30 and J is TRBJ2-7; 8 bases are shared with TRBD2. The CDR3 consists of 13 residues. Germline V CDR1 and CDR2: GTSNPN, SVGIG (reference sequence). V was clipped by 7 bases and J by 0 bases; unmatched bases: 5. Written as DNA, the CDR3 is TGTGCCTTCGGGGGGGCCGGCTCCTACGAGCAGTACTTC. Translation gives CAFGGAGSYEQYF.

The chain carries TRBV5-4 and TRBJ1-4; no reliable D call. The CDR3 has 15 amino acids. Germline values: CDR1 SGHNT, CDR2 YYREEE (reference sequence). Trimming stripped 0 bases from V and 0 bases from J, with 6 bases between. As DNA, the CDR3 is TGTGCCAGCAGCTTGGATAGGGCAACTAATGAAAAACTGTTTTTT. Its protein is CASSLDRATNEKLFF.

This chain uses TRBV18 with TRBJ2-7, with D unclear. The CDR3 consists of 14 residues. The germline V gene has CDR1 KGHSH and CDR2 LQKENI. The V end lost 6 bases, the J end lost 6 bases, and 18 bases lay between the germline ends. In DNA, the CDR3 is TGTGCCAGCTCGCCGGGCTGGCGGTTCGCCGAGCAGTACTTC. Translated, it gives CASSPGWRFAEQYF. The whole variable domain, remainder taken from reference TRBV18 and TRBJ2-7, is NAGVMQNPRHLVRRRGQEARLRCSPMKGHSHVYWYRQLPEEGLKFMVYLQKENIIDESGMPKERFSAEFPKEGPSILRIQQVVRGDSAAYFCASSPGWRFAEQYFGPGTRLTVT.

V and J are TRBV27 and TRBJ1-2; D unresolved. CDR3 size: 14 residues. Germline values: CDR1 MNHEY, CDR2 SMNVEV (reference sequence). Trimming removed 6 bases at V and 1 base at J, with 12 bases between. CDR3 amino acids: CASRPVGLNYGYTF. The CDR3 DNA follows: TGTGCCAGCAGACCCGTGGGCCTTAACTATGGCTACACCTTC.

The CDR3 nucleotides are TGCGCCAGCAAGGACAGCGTTATGAACACTGAAGCTTTCTTT. It translates to CASKDSVMNTEAFF. The V and J genes are TRBV5-1 and TRBJ1-1; a weak D match, TRBD1 (6 bases). Per the germline V gene, CDR1 is SGHRS and CDR2 is YFSETQ. The V end was cut by 6 bases, the J end by 0 bases, with 12 bases between. The CDR3 is made up of 14 amino acids.

The chain joins TRBV5-8 to TRBJ2-1; D unclear. The V and J ends lost 2 bases and 7 bases respectively, with 7 bases between them. Germline V lookup: CDR1 SGHTS, CDR2 YDEGEE. The length of the CDR3 is 12 residues. CDR3 DNA sequence: TGTGCCAGCAGCTTCCAGATAAATGAGCAGTTCTTC. This codes for CASSFQINEQFF.

The chain has TRBV10-3 and TRBJ2-3; TRBD2 aligns across 12 bases. The CDR3 loop spans 19 amino acids. CDR1 and CDR2 (germline): ENHRY, SYGVKD. Trimming took 3 bases from V and 0 from J; bases not matched to a gene: 10. The CDR3 DNA reads TGTGCCATCAGTGAAGGACTAGCGGGGACTATAACTAGCACAGATACGCAGTATTTT. This sequence encodes CAISEGLAGTITSTDTQYF.

The chain carries TRBV19 and TRBJ1-3; D gene ambiguous. This CDR3 region has 13 residues. Trimming shortened V by 6 bases and J by 0 bases, and 6 bases separated the two germline ends. The V gene's germline CDR1 is LNHDA and CDR2 SQIVND (reference sequence). The CDR3 spells CASRSTSGNTIYF. CDR3 coding DNA: TGTGCCAGTAGGTCTACCTCTGGAAACACCATATATTTT.

The chain is built from TRBV2 and TRBJ1-2, with 11 positions matching TRBD1. V gave up 6 bases and J gave up 4 bases; unmatched junction bases: 4. Germline V CDR1 and CDR2: SNHLY, FYNNEI. The CDR3 covers 14 residues. DNA of the CDR3: TGTGCCAGCAGGGGACAGGGGGTAATCTATGGCTACACCTTC. This translates into CASRGQGVIYGYTF.

The chain combines TRBV7-9 with TRBJ1-4, with 8 nucleotides matching TRBD1. CDR1 and CDR2 from the germline V gene are SEHNR and FQNEAQ (reference sequence). The length of the CDR3 is 13 residues. The trim removed 5 bases at V and 8 bases at J, leaving 4 bases unmatched. CDR3 nucleotides: TGTGCCAGCAGCGGCAGGGGGCAAGAAAAACTGTTTTTT. It translates to CASSGRGQEKLFF.

This clone was seen only once. In DNA, the CDR3 is TGTGCCAGCAGCTTAAATTCAGGGGGTGGCTACACCTTC. Translating it yields CASSLNSGGGYTF. The gene calls are TRBV7-2 and TRBJ1-2; 7 bases are a match to TRBD1. The CDR3 totals 13 residues. Trimming took 2 bases from V and 7 from J; bases not matched to a gene: 4. CDR1 is SGHTA, CDR2 FQGNSA, per germline. Together with reference TRBV7-2 and TRBJ1-2, the CDR3 gives the full variable domain: GAGVSQSPSNKVTEKGKDVELRCDPISGHTALYWYRQSLGQGLEFLIYFQGNSAPDKSGLPSDRFSAERTGGSVSTLTIQRTQQEDSAVYLCASSLNSGGGYTFGSGTRLTVV.

The chain joins TRBV6-5 to TRBJ2-7; D ambiguous. Germline V gene data show CDR1 as MNHEY and CDR2 as SVGAGI. V lost 0 bases, J lost 0 bases, and 12 bases lay in between. The CDR3 consists of 16 residues. CDR3 coding DNA: TGTGCCAGCAGTTACTCGATCCCCCAGAGCTCCTACGAGCAGTACTTC. Translation gives CASSYSIPQSSYEQYF.

The chain combines TRBV5-1 with TRBJ1-1; TRBD1 matches 9 bases. The germline gives CDR1 SGHRS, CDR2 YFSETQ. V trimming: 3 bases; J trimming: 1 base; junction bases outside the gene matches: 7. The CDR3 loop spans 16 amino acids. In DNA, the CDR3 is TGCGCCAGCAGCTCAAACACAGGGGGCGCGAACACTGAAGCTTTCTTT. Translation: CASSSNTGGANTEAFF.

The chain couples TRBV7-3 to TRBJ2-1; 9 bases align to TRBD2. Germline assignment: CDR1 SGHTA and CDR2 FQGTGA. The CDR3 has 18 residues. The V and J ends lost 2 bases and 6 bases, in that order; junction bases with no gene match: 14. CDR3 nucleotide sequence: TGTGCCAGCAGCTTAGCGGTTAGCGGGGGCCCTGGGGGCAATGAGCAGTTCTTC. This gives the protein CASSLAVSGGPGGNEQFF. The full variable domain, its missing parts supplied by reference TRBV7-3 and TRBJ2-1, is GAGVSQTPSNKVTEKGKYVELRCDPISGHTALYWYRQSLGQGPEFLIYFQGTGAADDSGLPNDRFFAVRPEGSVSTLKIQRTERGDSAVYLCASSLAVSGGPGGNEQFFGPGTRLTVL.

The rearrangement uses TRBV4-1 and TRBJ2-5; D perhaps matches TRBD2 (5 bases). Trimming cost V 2 bases and J 3 bases, with 19 bases left between them. Germline-derived CDR1 and CDR2 are MGHRA and YSYEKL. The CDR3 runs 17 residues. CDR3 in amino acids: CASSQFFSADPKETQYF. CDR3 nucleotide sequence: TGCGCCAGCAGCCAATTCTTTAGCGCCGACCCGAAAGAGACCCAGTACTTC.

The rearrangement uses TRBV7-9 and TRBJ1-3, with a possible D match to TRBD1 (6 bases). This CDR3 is built from 16 residues. CDR1 SEHNR and CDR2 FQNEAQ come from the germline V gene (reference sequence). The V end lost 6 bases, the J end lost 4 bases, and 19 bases lay between the germline ends. The CDR3 DNA reads TGTGCCAGCAGGGGGGCGACAGACTTATTGGGAAACACCATATATTTT. Residues: CASRGATDLLGNTIYF. The full variable domain, completed using reference TRBV7-9 and TRBJ1-3, is DTGVSQNPRHKITKRGQNVTFRCDPISEHNRLYWYRQTLGQGPEFLTYFQNEAQLEKSRLLSDRFSAERPKGSFSTLEIQRTEQGDSAMYLCASRGATDLLGNTIYFGEGSWLTVV.

The chain links TRBV19 to TRBJ1-2, with a tentative D call TRBD1 (6 bases). There are 14 residues in the CDR3. The germline gives CDR1 LNHDA, CDR2 SQIVND (reference sequence). V was shortened by 6 bases and J by 5 bases, with 16 bases between the two germline ends. The CDR3 is CASSTPDSSYGYTF. CDR3 nucleotide sequence: TGTGCCAGTAGCACCCCGGACAGTAGTTATGGCTACACCTTC.